Shown below are 8 T cell receptor beta chains from a single sample sequenced in a study of technical replicates of blood from a few donors. The data were produced by immunoSEQ multiplex PCR, yet TCRdb's version contains in-frame clones alone and is incomplete. This repertoire shows around 83,000 clones, around nine tenths found once; its top ten account for approximately 0.25%. The sample taken for sequencing was T cells isolated from PBMCs. These receptors were taken from a human donor in good health.

The V and J genes are TRBV5-4 and TRBJ1-6, with D possibly being TRBD1 (5 bases). The CDR3 contains 15 residues. V was clipped by 5 bases and J by 10 bases, with 19 bases between them. Looked up from germline, CDR1 is SGHNT and CDR2 is YYREEE (reference sequence). The CDR3 loop is CASSFQTARSSPLHF. DNA for the CDR3: TGTGCCAGCAGTTTCCAGACAGCCAGAAGCTCACCCCTCCACTTT.

The chain employs TRBV2 and TRBJ1-5; 8 nucleotides match TRBD1. The V segment lost 7 bases and the J segment 5 bases; nucleotides outside the gene matches: 13. CDR1 is SNHLY and CDR2 is FYNNEI in the germline V gene. This CDR3 spans 16 amino acids. Here the CDR3 DNA reads TGTGCCAGCACCCGAACAGGGGGAAGGACTGATCAGCCCCAGCATTTT. Its protein product is CASTRTGGRTDQPQHF.

The chain combines TRBV10-3 with TRBJ1-1; 7 bases are shared with TRBD1. The germline gives CDR1 ENHRY, CDR2 SYGVKD. V gave up 6 bases and J gave up 4 bases; unmatched junction bases: 14. There are 16 residues in the CDR3. In DNA form, the CDR3 reads TGTGCCATCAGGGAGGGGACAGTGCGGGGTAGCACTGAAGCTTTCTTT. This encodes CAIREGTVRGSTEAFF.

V usage is TRBV6-5 and J usage is TRBJ1-5; 10 bases line up with TRBD1. The CDR3 consists of 15 residues. V shed 5 bases and J 6 bases; nucleotides not matched to a gene: 7. From germline, CDR1 is MNHEY and CDR2 SVGAGI. CDR3 DNA sequence: TGTGCCAGCAGTCCCGGGACAGGGGTGGCTCAGCCCCAGCATTTT. This codes for CASSPGTGVAQPQHF.

V and J are TRBV21-1 and TRBJ1-1; the DNA was not compared with TRBD1, the D call given in the table. TRBV21-1 is a listed pseudogene. This CDR3 comprises 20 residues. CDR3 sequence (DNA): TGTGCCAGCAGCAAAGCGCCTTTTGCCCTTGCGGACAGTATGAACACTGAAGCTTTCTTT. Encoded protein: CASSKAPFALADSMNTEAFF.

This chain joins TRBV19 and TRBJ1-2; the D gene is possibly TRBD1 (5 bases). V lost 7 bases, J lost 0 bases, and 18 bases lay in between. This CDR3 has 16 amino acids. CDR1 and CDR2 from the germline V gene are LNHDA and SQIVND (reference sequence). The CDR3 here is CASILDSNLPNYGYTF. The DNA for the CDR3 is TGTGCCAGTATTCTTGACAGTAACCTACCTAACTATGGCTACACCTTC.

The rearrangement uses TRBV5-8 and TRBJ2-1; tentatively, D is TRBD1 (5 bases). The V end was cut by 1 base, the J end by 7 bases, with 27 bases between. Germline CDR1 is SGHTS and CDR2 is YDEGEE. The CDR3 has 19 residues. The CDR3 region is CASSLLVRFRQGRENEQFF. The CDR3 DNA sequence: TGTGCCAGCAGCTTGTTAGTCAGGTTCCGGCAGGGCAGAGAGAATGAGCAGTTCTTC. The full variable domain, in which reference TRBV5-8 and TRBJ2-1 provide the parts outside the CDR3, is EAGVTQSPTHLIKTRGQQATLRCSPISGHTSVYWYQQALGLGLQFLLWYDEGEERNRGNFPPRFSGRQFPNYSSELNVNALELEDSALYLCASSLLVRFRQGRENEQFFGPGTRLTVL.

The gene calls are TRBV5-8 and TRBJ2-7, with 10 bases lining up with TRBD1. This CDR3 region has 15 residues. Germline CDR1 is SGHTS and CDR2 is YDEGEE. The junction had 6 bases not matched to a gene; V was cut back by 4 bases and J by 2 bases. Here the CDR3 reads CASSGGTGVAYEQYF. The DNA for the CDR3 is TGTGCCAGCAGCGGAGGGACAGGGGTTGCCTACGAGCAGTACTTC. The full variable domain, rest sourced from reference TRBV5-8 and TRBJ2-7, is EAGVTQSPTHLIKTRGQQATLRCSPISGHTSVYWYQQALGLGLQFLLWYDEGEERNRGNFPPRFSGRQFPNYSSELNVNALELEDSALYLCASSGGTGVAYEQYFGPGTRLTVT.